Presented here are 26 T cell receptor beta chains from one specimen sequenced in a study of tumor-infiltrating lymphocytes in localized non-small cell lung cancer. Some clones are missing from TCRdb's copy, which holds only in-frame ones; the method was immunoSEQ multiplex PCR. The sample records approximately 14,000 clones, roughly four fifths being singletons. Sequenced material: lung tumor tissue. The receptors were sampled from a human donor with non-small cell lung cancer.

V gene TRBV9 combines with J gene TRBJ2-4, with 9 bases aligning to TRBD2. The CDR3 is 16 residues long. CDR1 is SGDLS, CDR2 YYNGEE, per germline. The ends lost 4 bases at V and 0 bases at J; junction bases unmatched: 5. Here the CDR3 reads CASSPLAGAAKNIQYF. The CDR3 DNA reads as TGTGCCAGCAGCCCTTTAGCGGGAGCAGCCAAAAACATTCAGTACTTC.

The V call is TRBV7-6, the J call TRBJ2-1; TRBD2 aligns across 9 bases. CDR1 and CDR2 (germline): SGHVS, FNYEAQ. CDR3 size: 15 residues. V shed 5 bases, J shed 6 bases, and the junction held 8 bases outside the gene matches. CDR3 nucleotides: TGTGCCAGCAGCATACTTAGCGGGAGCATCAATGAGCAGTTCTTC. This encodes CASSILSGSINEQFF.

This chain uses TRBV18 with TRBJ1-1; the D is unclear. The CDR3 sequence is 12 residues long. Germline loops: CDR1 KGHSH, CDR2 LQKENI. V was cut by 5 bases and J by 6 bases, with 10 bases left in between. In DNA form, the CDR3 reads TGTGCCAGCTCAGCCCTAGGACCTGAAGCTTTCTTT. Translation gives CASSALGPEAFF.

This clone was seen only once. V usage is TRBV27 and J usage is TRBJ1-5; TRBD1 matches at 7 bases. This CDR3 has 15 amino acids. The germline V gene has CDR1 MNHEY and CDR2 SMNVEV (reference sequence). V shed 5 bases, J shed 2 bases, and the junction held 6 bases outside the gene matches. This chain's CDR3 is CASSRQGGGNQPQHF. As DNA, the CDR3 is TGTGCCAGCAGTAGACAGGGCGGTGGCAATCAGCCCCAGCATTTT.

This chain connects TRBV19 to TRBJ2-5; D call uncertain. The germline gives CDR1 LNHDA, CDR2 SQIVND (reference sequence). V was clipped by 5 bases and J by 1 base, with 17 bases between them. CDR3 size: 16 residues. The CDR3 bases are TGTGCCAGTAGTTCCCTCCGTGGCGGACCCCAAGAGACCCAGTACTTC. Protein: CASSSLRGGPQETQYF. Combining the CDR3 with reference TRBV19 and TRBJ2-5 gives the whole variable domain DGGITQSPKYLFRKEGQNVTLSCEQNLNHDAMYWYRQDPGQGLRLIYYSQIVNDFQKGDIAEGYSVSREKKESFPLTVTSAQKNPTAFYLCASSSLRGGPQETQYFGPGTRLLVL.

V and J are TRBV6-6 and TRBJ1-5; D is unclear. Germline V gene lookup returns CDR1 MNHNY and CDR2 SVGAGI (reference sequence). The CDR3 has 13 residues. V gave up 8 bases and J gave up 5 bases, with 13 bases separating them. This chain's CDR3 is CASVVQAYQPQHF. In DNA form, the CDR3 reads TGTGCCAGCGTGGTCCAGGCCTATCAGCCCCAGCATTTT.

This chain joins TRBV30 and TRBJ2-2, with a possible D match to TRBD1 (5 bases). Germline CDR1 is GTSNPN and CDR2 is SVGIG (reference sequence). The CDR3 extends over 15 amino acids. V gave up 2 bases and J gave up 3 bases, with 13 bases separating them. CDR3 protein: CAWSPTTAYTGELFF. CDR3 nucleotides: TGTGCCTGGAGTCCCACGACAGCTTACACCGGGGAGCTGTTTTTT.

The chain joins TRBV2 to TRBJ2-7; 9 bases line up with TRBD1. CDR1 is SNHLY and CDR2 is FYNNEI in the germline V gene. With 6 bases clipped from V and 0 bases from J, the junction kept 9 bases outside the gene matches. This CDR3 spans 16 amino acids. The CDR3: CASRGEGQGSSYEQYF. CDR3 sequence (DNA): TGTGCCAGCAGGGGGGAGGGACAGGGAAGCTCCTACGAGCAGTACTTC.

This clone was seen just once. The chain couples TRBV11-2 to TRBJ2-7, with 7 bases that match TRBD2. Germline loops: CDR1 SGHAT, CDR2 FQNNGV. This CDR3 has 13 amino acids. V shed 6 bases, J shed 2 bases, and the junction held 4 bases outside the gene matches. Here the CDR3 DNA reads TGTGCCAGCAGTCCTGGGGGGGCCTACGAGCAGTACTTC. Encoded protein: CASSPGGAYEQYF.

The rearrangement links TRBV10-1 to TRBJ2-1; D is possibly TRBD2 (6 bases). Trimming shortened V by 0 bases and J by 5 bases, and 11 bases separated the two germline ends. Germline V CDR1 and CDR2: WNHNN, SYGVQD (reference sequence). There are 15 residues in the CDR3. Here the CDR3 reads CASSESRLGDNEQFF. In DNA, the CDR3 is TGCGCCAGCAGTGAGTCCCGACTAGGAGACAATGAGCAGTTCTTC.

The chain is built from TRBV6-6 and TRBJ2-2, with TRBD1 matching 9 bases. The CDR3 runs to 15 residues. After removal of 5 bases from V and 6 bases from J, the junction contained 7 bases not matched to a gene. Per germline, CDR1 MNHNY and CDR2 SVGAGI (reference sequence). CDR3 sequence: CASSPWTGDSGELFF. CDR3 DNA: TGTGCCAGCAGTCCCTGGACAGGGGATTCCGGGGAGCTGTTTTTT.

The chain links TRBV6-4 to TRBJ2-3; maybe TRBD2 (6 bases). The V gene's germline CDR1 is MRHNA and CDR2 SNTAGT. This CDR3 contains 14 residues. V dropped 4 bases and J dropped 0 bases, with 8 bases sitting between them. This CDR3 reads CASSGSGSTDTQYF. The CDR3 coding sequence is TGTGCCAGCAGTGGGAGCGGGAGCACAGATACGCAGTATTTT.

This clone has only one observation. DNA of the CDR3: TGTGCCAGCAGTGAAGTAAGTCCCGGATATGGCTACACCTTC. Translated: CASSEVSPGYGYTF. The chain links TRBV6-1 to TRBJ1-2, with unresolved D. Trimming stripped 1 base from V and 5 bases from J, with 11 bases between. CDR1 and CDR2 (germline): MNHNS, SASEGT. This CDR3 comprises 14 residues.

This chain joins TRBV5-5 and TRBJ1-2; D gene unclear. The CDR3 sequence is 13 residues long. V was cut by 7 bases and J by 2 bases, with 12 bases left in between. CDR1 is SGHKS and CDR2 is YYEKEE in the germline V gene (reference sequence). The CDR3 region has the DNA TGTGCCAGCGACCCAGGAGCGAACTATGGCTACACCTTC. Encoded protein: CASDPGANYGYTF.

V usage is TRBV9 and J usage is TRBJ2-3, with 8 bases aligning to TRBD2. CDR1 and CDR2 from the germline V gene are SGDLS and YYNGEE. The CDR3 is made up of 15 amino acids. Trimming cost V 4 bases and J 2 bases; bases outside gene matches: 6. CDR3 sequence: CASSSGGTNTDTQYF. CDR3 nucleotide sequence: TGTGCCAGCAGCTCGGGGGGGACTAACACAGATACGCAGTATTTT.

This clone has only one observation. The V and J genes are TRBV14 and TRBJ2-7, with D possibly called TRBD1 or TRBD2 (6 bases each). The V gene's germline CDR1 is SGHDN and CDR2 FVKESK. CDR3 length: 13 amino acids. V gave up 8 bases and J gave up 2 bases, with 13 bases separating them. Here the CDR3 reads CASRGTSTYEQYF. The DNA of the CDR3 is TGTGCCAGCCGCGGGACATCTACCTACGAGCAGTACTTC.

This clone was seen more than once but under ten times. This chain joins TRBV4-2 and TRBJ2-3; perhaps TRBD2 as D (5 bases). Trimming pared 5 bases from V and 3 bases from J, leaving 15 bases between. The CDR3 contains 15 residues. Per the germline V gene, CDR1 is LGHNA and CDR2 is YNFKEQ. The CDR3 is CASSLVGARTDTQYF. CDR3 bases: TGTGCCAGCAGCTTGGTGGGAGCGCGTACAGATACGCAGTATTTT.

The rearrangement uses TRBV2 and TRBJ2-5, with D maybe TRBD1 (6 bases). Germline V CDR1 and CDR2: SNHLY, FYNNEI. V was cut by 6 bases and J by 1 base, with 6 bases left in between. The CDR3 has 12 residues. The DNA for the CDR3 is TGTGCCAGCAGAGGGGGCCAAGAGACCCAGTACTTC. It is translated as CASRGGQETQYF. The variable domain in full, completed from reference TRBV2 and TRBJ2-5, reads EPEVTQTPSHQVTQMGQEVILRCVPISNHLYFYWYRQILGQKVEFLVSFYNNEISEKSEIFDDQFSVERPDGSNFTLKIRSTKLEDSAMYFCASRGGQETQYFGPGTRLLVL.

The J gene is TRBJ1-6, the V gene TRBV30, with 7 bases lining up with TRBD1. After removal of 1 base from V and 7 bases from J, the junction contained 4 bases not matched to a gene. The CDR3 runs to 14 residues. Germline assignment: CDR1 GTSNPN and CDR2 SVGIG (reference sequence). This chain's CDR3 is CAWSGGQSNSPLHF. CDR3 DNA: TGTGCCTGGAGTGGGGGACAGAGCAATTCACCCCTCCACTTT. Full variable domain (rest looked up from reference TRBV30 and TRBJ1-6): SQTIHQWPATLVQPVGSPLSLECTVEGTSNPNLYWYRQAAGRGLQLLFYSVGIGQISSEVPQNLSASRPQDRQFILSSKKLLLSDSGFYLCAWSGGQSNSPLHFGNGTRLTVT.

This chain joins TRBV19 and TRBJ1-1; possibly TRBD1 for D (6 bases). Germline V gene lookup returns CDR1 LNHDA and CDR2 SQIVND (reference sequence). V gave up 4 bases and J gave up 2 bases, with 11 bases separating them. This CDR3 is built from 14 residues. CDR3 nucleotides: TGTGCCAGTAGTAATGGGGGCAGTAACACTGAAGCTTTCTTT. This encodes CASSNGGSNTEAFF. The full variable domain, rest sourced from reference TRBV19 and TRBJ1-1, is DGGITQSPKYLFRKEGQNVTLSCEQNLNHDAMYWYRQDPGQGLRLIYYSQIVNDFQKGDIAEGYSVSREKKESFPLTVTSAQKNPTAFYLCASSNGGSNTEAFFGQGTRLTVV.

This chain joins TRBV5-4 and TRBJ2-2, with TRBD2 as a possible D gene (5 bases). V lost 1 base and J lost 0, with 13 bases in between. The CDR3 extends over 17 amino acids. CDR1 is SGHNT, CDR2 YYREEE, per germline (reference sequence). DNA of the CDR3: TGTGCCAGCAGCTTGCATCGTTCGGGAACGAACACCGGGGAGCTGTTTTTT. Encoded protein: CASSLHRSGTNTGELFF. The variable domain in full, with the rest retrieved from reference TRBV5-4 and TRBJ2-2, is ETGVTQSPTHLIKTRGQQVTLRCSSQSGHNTVSWYQQALGQGPQFIFQYYREEENGRGNFPPRFSGLQFPNYSSELNVNALELDDSALYLCASSLHRSGTNTGELFFGEGSRLTVL.

The genes are TRBV5-1 and TRBJ1-1; TRBD1 is a possible D gene (5 bases). V gave up 5 bases and J gave up 1 base, with 15 bases separating them. The length of the CDR3 is 15 residues. Looked up from germline, CDR1 is SGHRS and CDR2 is YFSETQ. This CDR3 reads CASRPLRDANTEAFF. In DNA form, the CDR3 reads TGCGCCAGCAGACCACTCCGGGACGCGAACACTGAAGCTTTCTTT.

This clone appeared once. V and J are TRBV5-1 and TRBJ1-1; weak D call: TRBD1 (5 bases). CDR1 is SGHRS, CDR2 YFSETQ, per germline. Trimming stripped 0 bases from V and 7 bases from J, with 25 bases between. The CDR3 runs to 18 residues. This CDR3 is CASSLAREGRQLRSEAFF. For the CDR3, the DNA is TGCGCCAGCAGCTTGGCCAGGGAGGGGAGGCAATTAAGGAGTGAAGCTTTCTTT.

V and J are TRBV29-1 and TRBJ2-7, with 9 bases aligning to TRBD2. The CDR3 has 15 amino acids. In germline, CDR1 is SQVTM, CDR2 ANQGSEA. Losses at the gene ends were 3 bases for V and 3 bases for J; bases not matched to a gene: 9. CDR3 residues: CSVERLVLAGYEQYF. CDR3 nucleotides: TGCAGCGTTGAGCGGTTGGTACTAGCGGGCTACGAGCAGTACTTC.

This clone was found a few times. This sequence joins TRBV5-1 and TRBJ2-2; 11 positions match TRBD1. Trimming cost V 4 bases and J 5 bases; bases outside gene matches: 1. This CDR3 has 14 residues. Germline V gene lookup returns CDR1 SGHRS and CDR2 YFSETQ. The CDR3 protein is CASSRDRGTGELFF. CDR3 nucleotides: TGCGCCAGCAGCCGGGACAGGGGGACCGGGGAGCTGTTTTTT.

V gene TRBV7-2 combines with J gene TRBJ2-5; D is unclear. The CDR3 is made up of 11 amino acids. Germline CDR1 SGHTA, CDR2 FQGNSA. The V and J ends lost 2 bases and 7 bases respectively, with 5 bases between them. In DNA, the CDR3 is TGTGCCAGCAGCTTACAGGCGACCCAGTACTTC. This translates into CASSLQATQYF.